Listed below are T cell receptor beta chains from one sample, sequenced in a study of CD8 T cells in ankylosing spondylitis. Each CDR3 protein gets one entry after TCRdb re-called the 5' RACE reads with MiXCR. The repertoire holds about 390,000 distinct CDR3 sequences, with approximately 20% as singletons. What was sequenced was blood, either unsorted or a sorted T cell fraction (not recorded which). These receptor sequences come from a male donor with ankylosing spondylitis. The CDR3 runs from the conserved cysteine through the conserved F or W. A D gene is named only where the DNA matches it firmly. The listing skips clone size in some rows; elsewhere it reads once, few, many or a size class.

v_gene: TRBV6-2/TRBV6-3; j_gene: TRBJ1-5; abundance: few; d_gene: -; CDR3nt: TGTGCCAGCAGTAAACTAAAACCAGGGTTTGACGGTCAGCCCCAGCATTTT; CDR3aa: CASSKLKPGFDGQPQHF
v_gene: TRBV15; j_gene: TRBJ2-5; abundance: few; d_gene: TRBD2; CDR3nt: TGTGCCACCAGCAGAGATGACACTAGCGGAGGCGGGACCCAGTACTTC; CDR3aa: CATSRDDTSGGGTQYF
v_gene: TRBV6-4; j_gene: TRBJ1-5; abundance: -; d_gene: -; CDR3nt: TGTGCCAGCAGCCCTGAGATGAGGCAGCCCCAGCATTTT; CDR3aa: CASSPEMRQPQHF
v_gene: TRBV29-1; j_gene: TRBJ1-2; abundance: -; d_gene: -; CDR3nt: TGCAGCGTTGAAGGTTCCTTCTTTGGCTACACCTTC; CDR3aa: CSVEGSFFGYTF
v_gene: TRBV7-9; j_gene: TRBJ1-5; abundance: -; d_gene: TRBD1; CDR3nt: TGTGCCAGCAGCCGTTGGACAGGAGACAATCAGCCCCAGCATTTT; CDR3aa: CASSRWTGDNQPQHF
v_gene: TRBV5-1; j_gene: TRBJ2-1; abundance: -; d_gene: -; CDR3nt: TGCGCCAGCAGCTTAGCTAGCCTTATGGGAAATGAGCAGTTCTTC; CDR3aa: CASSLASLMGNEQFF
v_gene: TRBV11-3; j_gene: TRBJ1-2; abundance: -; d_gene: -; CDR3nt: TGTGCCAGCAGCAGTGGCGGGGGAGGATATGGCTACACCTTC; CDR3aa: CASSSGGGGYGYTF
v_gene: TRBV29-1; j_gene: TRBJ2-7; abundance: -; d_gene: TRBD2; CDR3nt: TGCAGCGTTGATGGACTAGCGGGAGCCTCGGAGGAGCAGTACTTC; CDR3aa: CSVDGLAGASEEQYF
v_gene: TRBV5-1; j_gene: TRBJ2-1; abundance: few; d_gene: -; CDR3nt: TGCGCCAGCAGGGTGGACCTGGGCCGCAATGAGCAGTTCTTC; CDR3aa: CASRVDLGRNEQFF
v_gene: TRBV7-9; j_gene: TRBJ2-2; abundance: -; d_gene: TRBD2; CDR3nt: TGTGCCAGCACCACAGCCGGGACTAGCGGGACCGGGGAGCTGTTTTTT; CDR3aa: CASTTAGTSGTGELFF
v_gene: TRBV7-9; j_gene: TRBJ2-7; abundance: few; d_gene: TRBD1; CDR3nt: TGTGCCAGCAGCCTTTCGGGACAGGGGACCTACGAGCAGTACTTC; CDR3aa: CASSLSGQGTYEQYF
v_gene: TRBV29-1; j_gene: TRBJ2-5; abundance: -; d_gene: -; CDR3nt: TGCAGCGCCCTCGACGGGGACTGGGTGACCCAGTACTTC; CDR3aa: CSALDGDWVTQYF
v_gene: TRBV20-1; j_gene: TRBJ2-7; abundance: -; d_gene: -; CDR3nt: TGCAGTGCATACCGGGAGCCCTACGAGCAGTACTTC; CDR3aa: CSAYREPYEQYF
v_gene: TRBV20-1; j_gene: TRBJ1-5; abundance: -; d_gene: TRBD1; CDR3nt: TGCAGTGCTGTCACGGGACAGGGGCGACGCAATCAGCCCCAGCATTTT; CDR3aa: CSAVTGQGRRNQPQHF
v_gene: TRBV10-3; j_gene: TRBJ2-7; abundance: once; d_gene: -; CDR3nt: TGTGCCATCAAGGGGGAGACAGCCGACTACGAGCAGTACTTC; CDR3aa: CAIKGETADYEQYF
v_gene: TRBV27; j_gene: TRBJ2-1; abundance: few; d_gene: TRBD2; CDR3nt: TGTGCCAGCAGTGCGACTAGCGGAGTCCTATACAATGAGCAGTTCTTC; CDR3aa: CASSATSGVLYNEQFF
v_gene: TRBV6-4; j_gene: TRBJ2-1; abundance: -; d_gene: TRBD1; CDR3nt: TGTGCCAGCAGTGACTCGACTCAAGGACAGGGTATCGATGAGCAGTTCTTC; CDR3aa: CASSDSTQGQGIDEQFF
v_gene: TRBV2; j_gene: TRBJ2-1; abundance: few; d_gene: -; CDR3nt: TGTGCCAGCAGTGTCGGGAACTACAATGAGCAGTTCTTC; CDR3aa: CASSVGNYNEQFF
v_gene: TRBV7-3; j_gene: TRBJ2-3; abundance: -; d_gene: -; CDR3nt: TGTGCCAGCAGCCCCGACCCAGGTGGTACGCAGTATTTT; CDR3aa: CASSPDPGGTQYF
v_gene: TRBV6-2/TRBV6-3; j_gene: TRBJ2-1; abundance: many; d_gene: -; CDR3nt: TGTGCCAGCAGTTACGGGCGTAATGAGCAGTTCTTC; CDR3aa: CASSYGRNEQFF
v_gene: TRBV4-3; j_gene: TRBJ2-7; abundance: -; d_gene: -; CDR3nt: TGCGCCAGCAGCCAAGATTGGGTGCAGTCCGCCTACGAGCAGTACTTC; CDR3aa: CASSQDWVQSAYEQYF
v_gene: TRBV7-3; j_gene: TRBJ2-2; abundance: many; d_gene: -; CDR3nt: TGTGCCAGCAGCTTGAACAACAGGAACACCGGGGAGCTGTTTTTT; CDR3aa: CASSLNNRNTGELFF
v_gene: TRBV14; j_gene: TRBJ2-1; abundance: few; d_gene: TRBD2; CDR3nt: TGTGCCAGCAGCCAGATAGCGGGACTCTCCTACAATGAGCAGTTCTTC; CDR3aa: CASSQIAGLSYNEQFF
v_gene: TRBV20-1; j_gene: TRBJ2-7; abundance: few; d_gene: -; CDR3nt: TGCAGTGCCCCGGCGGACACCTACGAGCAGTACTTC; CDR3aa: CSAPADTYEQYF
v_gene: TRBV24-1; j_gene: TRBJ2-3; abundance: few; d_gene: -; CDR3nt: TGTGCCACCAGTTCTAGGATACTGGATACGCAGTATTTT; CDR3aa: CATSSRILDTQYF
v_gene: TRBV29-1; j_gene: TRBJ2-7; abundance: many; d_gene: -; CDR3nt: TGCAGCGTTGGCGGAGGGAAGATCTACGAGCAGTACTTC; CDR3aa: CSVGGGKIYEQYF
v_gene: TRBV7-3; j_gene: TRBJ2-6; abundance: -; d_gene: -; CDR3nt: TGTGCCAGCAGCTTGACGTCGGGGACCAACGTCCTGACTTTC; CDR3aa: CASSLTSGTNVLTF
v_gene: TRBV10-3; j_gene: TRBJ2-1; abundance: few; d_gene: TRBD2; CDR3nt: TGTGCCATTGGACTAGCGGACGGTAACTCCTACAATGAGCAGTTCTTC; CDR3aa: CAIGLADGNSYNEQFF
v_gene: TRBV20-1; j_gene: TRBJ1-5; abundance: few; d_gene: -; CDR3nt: TGCAGTGCTAGCCGTGGCAGGGAGGATCAGCCCCAGCATTTT; CDR3aa: CSASRGREDQPQHF
v_gene: TRBV15; j_gene: TRBJ2-1; abundance: few; d_gene: TRBD2; CDR3nt: TGTGCCACCCAAGCGGGAAAAGGGTACAATGAGCAGTTCTTC; CDR3aa: CATQAGKGYNEQFF
v_gene: TRBV7-2; j_gene: TRBJ1-5; abundance: -; d_gene: -; CDR3nt: TGTGCCAGCAGCTTTAATAGAGGGGTGGGCAATCAGCCCCAGCATTTT; CDR3aa: CASSFNRGVGNQPQHF
v_gene: TRBV28; j_gene: TRBJ2-7; abundance: -; d_gene: TRBD2; CDR3nt: TGTGCCAGCAGTCCCGGGACTACCCCCAAGCTAGCGCGGGGGCAGTACTTC; CDR3aa: CASSPGTTPKLARGQYF
v_gene: TRBV19; j_gene: TRBJ1-1; abundance: -; d_gene: -; CDR3nt: TGTGCCAGTAGTATCTGGGGCGGCAGAGGCGGCACTGAAGCTTTCTTT; CDR3aa: CASSIWGGRGGTEAFF
v_gene: TRBV28; j_gene: TRBJ2-7; abundance: -; d_gene: -; CDR3nt: TGTGCCAGCAGGGACGACACCGTCCAGGGGGGCGAGCAGTACTTC; CDR3aa: CASRDDTVQGGEQYF
v_gene: TRBV5-1; j_gene: TRBJ1-5; abundance: -; d_gene: TRBD1; CDR3nt: TGCGCCAGCAGCATGACAGGGGGAGACAATCAGCCCCAGCATTTT; CDR3aa: CASSMTGGDNQPQHF